A selection of T cell receptor beta chains follows, all from one sample in a study of kidney transplant recipient with SARS-CoV-2 infection. Each CDR3 protein gets one entry after TCRdb re-called the reads with MiXCR. The sample lists fewer than 250,000 distinct CDR3 sequences; 29% were seen once. The sequencing here drew on a blood sample, taken at baseline and between days 110 and 120 from a kidney transplant recipient. Receptor source: a young adult male patient who had COVID-19 and was a kidney transplant recipient. Some T cells may be provided by the graft donor. CDR3s include the opening cysteine and the closing phenylalanine or tryptophan. The D gene is left open where the match is weak. Clone size is given for some rows only: seen once, a few or many times, or a class if the clone is expanded.

many,TRBV2,TRBJ1-2,TRBD1,CASRLVRDREYF,TGTGCCAGCAGGCTAGTCCGGGACAGGGAGTACTTC
few,TRBV5-4,TRBJ1-2,NA,CASGPVVPGKTYGYTF,TGTGCCAGCGGTCCAGTCGTACCAGGAAAGACCTATGGCTACACCTTC
many,TRBV19,TRBJ2-3,NA,CASSNRVSDTQYF,TGTGCCAGTAGTAACAGGGTTTCAGATACGCAGTATTTT
many,TRBV4-3,TRBJ2-2,NA,CASSQELVRQINTGELFF,TGCGCCAGCAGCCAAGAACTTGTTAGACAGATAAACACCGGGGAGCTGTTTTTT
few,TRBV27,TRBJ2-5,TRBD1,CASSLSGTGGVFGETQYF,TGTGCCAGCAGTCTCTCCGGGACAGGGGGCGTATTTGGGGAGACCCAGTACTTC
many,TRBV10-1,TRBJ1-5,NA,CASSESRYQPQHF,TGCGCCAGCAGTGAGTCGAGGTATCAGCCCCAGCATTTT
NA,TRBV10-2,TRBJ1-6,NA,CASSAGDLSHNSPLHF,TGCGCCAGCAGCGCAGGGGACCTCTCCCATAATTCACCCCTCCACTTT
once,TRBV21-1,TRBJ2-3,NA,CASRHEVATVMQDKQYF,TGTGCCAGCAGACATGAGGTAGCTACAGTCATGCAAGATAAGCAGTATTTT
NA,TRBV7-1,TRBJ1-2,NA,CAGSYRHHEGKTYGYTF,TGTGCCGGCAGCTATCGCCATCACGAGGGAAAGACCTATGGCTACACCTTC
many,TRBV23-1,TRBJ1-2,NA,CASSLKPLRRKTYGYTF,TGCGCCAGCAGTCTAAAGCCGCTACGCAGAAAGACCTATGGCTACACCTTC
many,TRBV12-3/TRBV12-4,TRBJ1-1,NA,CASILTGGSEAFF,TGTGCCAGCATTCTCACAGGAGGTTCTGAAGCTTTCTTT
many,TRBV25-1,TRBJ1-4,TRBD1,CASSAIQRGTGGFVKLFF,TGTGCCAGCAGTGCGATCCAGAGGGGGACAGGGGGTTTCGTAAAACTGTTTTTT
many,TRBV6-9,TRBJ1-5,NA,CASSLPGANQPQHF,TGTGCCAGCAGTTTGCCAGGGGCTAATCAGCCCCAGCATTTT
many,TRBV2,TRBJ2-7,NA,CASKRSSYEQYF,TGTGCCAGCAAGCGAAGCTCCTACGAGCAGTACTTC
many,TRBV7-7,TRBJ1-2,NA,CASSHKFKCRKTYGYTF,TGTGCCAGCAGCCACAAATTTAAGTGCCGAAAGACCTATGGCTACACCTTC
NA,TRBV20-1,TRBJ2-5,TRBD2,CSALTSGGAETQYF,TGCAGTGCGCTGACTAGCGGGGGGGCGGAGACCCAGTACTTC
many,TRBV5-1,TRBJ1-2,NA,CASRPVSVRKTYGYTF,TGCGCCAGCCGGCCCGTATCGGTTCGAAAGACCTATGGCTACACCTTC
NA,TRBV29-1,TRBJ2-5,NA,CSVGKQETQYF,TGCAGCGTCGGAAAACAAGAGACCCAGTACTTC
few,TRBV10-1,TRBJ2-6,NA,CASSESHKIAQSRANVLTF,TGCGCCAGCAGTGAGTCGCACAAGATCGCACAAAGTCGGGCCAACGTCCTGACTTTC
NA,TRBV7-2,TRBJ2-5,NA,CASSLEGFQETQYF,TGTGCCAGCAGCTTAGAAGGTTTCCAAGAGACCCAGTACTTC
NA,TRBV6-5,TRBJ1-1,TRBD1,CASRDSGGWINTEAFF,TGTGCCAGCCGAGACTCAGGGGGCTGGATAAACACTGAAGCTTTCTTT
many,TRBV2,TRBJ2-2,TRBD1,CASRTGYDTGELFF,TGTGCCAGCCGGACAGGGTACGACACCGGGGAGCTGTTTTTT
few,TRBV6-5,TRBJ2-5,NA,CASSAQGGGQETQYF,TGTGCCAGCAGTGCCCAGGGGGGGGGCCAAGAGACCCAGTACTTC
few,TRBV7-6,TRBJ2-3,TRBD2,CASSFPRLAGGTDTQYF,TGTGCCAGCAGCTTCCCAAGACTAGCGGGAGGCACAGATACGCAGTATTTT
many,TRBV5-1,TRBJ2-7,NA,CASQPKTFSSYEQYF,TGCGCCAGCCAACCTAAGACATTCAGCTCCTACGAGCAGTACTTC
many,TRBV28,TRBJ2-3,TRBD2,CASQSGGGRANTQYF,TGTGCCAGCCAGTCGGGGGGCGGGAGGGCCAATACGCAGTATTTT
many,TRBV15,TRBJ1-5,TRBD1,CATSRAEGGAGQPQHF,TGTGCCACCAGCAGAGCGGAAGGGGGCGCAGGGCAGCCCCAGCATTTT
many,TRBV30,TRBJ2-5,TRBD1,CAWGQGMETQYF,TGTGCCTGGGGACAGGGAATGGAGACCCAGTACTTC
many,TRBV11-1,TRBJ2-1,NA,CASSTYWDFYEQFF,TGTGCCAGCAGCACCTACTGGGACTTCTATGAGCAGTTCTTC
many,TRBV14,TRBJ2-2,NA,CASSQDTVYTGELFF,TGTGCCAGCAGCCAAGATACAGTCTACACCGGGGAGCTGTTTTTT
many,TRBV7-9,TRBJ2-2,NA,CASNDGVTGELFF,TGTGCCAGCAACGACGGTGTCACCGGGGAGCTGTTTTTT
many,TRBV9,TRBJ2-7,NA,CASSVTKAYEQYF,TGTGCCAGCAGCGTAACGAAGGCGTACGAGCAGTACTTC
many,TRBV15,TRBJ1-2,NA,CATSDQRRCGKTYGYTF,TGTGCCACCAGCGATCAGAGAAGGTGTGGAAAGACCTATGGCTACACCTTC
NA,TRBV5-1,TRBJ2-1,NA,CASSSDLSSYNEQFF,TGCGCCAGCAGCTCGGACCTGAGCTCCTACAATGAGCAGTTCTTC
many,TRBV15,TRBJ1-2,NA,CATSRDSLGTGYTF,TGTGCCACCAGCAGAGATTCCTTAGGCACTGGCTACACCTTC
many,TRBV19,TRBJ2-3,NA,CASSKEGLLAQYF,TGTGCCAGTAGTAAAGAGGGTCTTTTGGCGCAGTATTTT
many,TRBV11-3,TRBJ2-6,TRBD1,CASSPPTGDPGANVLTF,TGTGCCAGCAGCCCTCCGACAGGGGACCCTGGGGCCAACGTCCTGACTTTC
few,TRBV3-1,TRBJ2-3,TRBD2,CASSQDGSGRRWTDTQYF,TGTGCCAGCAGCCAAGATGGTAGCGGGAGGCGGTGGACAGATACGCAGTATTTT
many,TRBV7-6,TRBJ1-2,NA,CASSRTRESRKTYGYTF,TGTGCCAGCAGCAGGACACGTGAATCTCGAAAGACCTATGGCTACACCTTC
many,TRBV3-2,TRBJ2-5,NA,CASSLGLAGETQYF,TGTGCCAGCAGCCTTGGACTAGCGGGCGAGACCCAGTACTTC
many,TRBV6-2/TRBV6-3,TRBJ1-1,NA,CASSPLTGAYTEAFF,TGTGCCAGCAGCCCACTAACAGGCGCCTACACTGAAGCTTTCTTT
many,TRBV27,TRBJ1-1,NA,CASRSTALNTEAFF,TGTGCCAGCAGATCCACGGCTTTGAACACTGAAGCTTTCTTT
many,TRBV5-5,TRBJ1-2,NA,CASSVYVSRKTYGYTF,TGTGCCAGCTCTGTATATGTCTCGCGAAAGACCTATGGCTACACCTTC
many,TRBV11-3,TRBJ1-2,NA,CASSRLIDLGKTYGYTF,TGTGCCAGCAGCAGACTCATCGATCTCGGAAAGACCTATGGCTACACCTTC
many,TRBV28,TRBJ2-7,TRBD2,CASSFPSGDSGMIYEQYF,TGTGCCAGCAGTTTTCCCTCAGGAGATAGCGGGATGATCTACGAGCAGTACTTC
few,TRBV9,TRBJ1-4,TRBD1,CASNASGTENEKLFF,TGTGCCAGCAACGCGTCCGGGACAGAGAATGAAAAACTGTTTTTT
many,TRBV3-1,TRBJ2-2,TRBD2,CASSRTSGYTGELFF,TGTGCCAGCAGCAGGACTAGCGGGTACACCGGGGAGCTGTTTTTT
many,TRBV7-2,TRBJ1-1,TRBD1,CASSLGQGFTEAFF,TGTGCCAGCAGCTTAGGACAGGGATTTACTGAAGCTTTCTTT
NA,TRBV5-1,TRBJ1-2,NA,CASKGRSVRKTYGYTF,TGCGCCAGCAAGGGTAGATCGGTTCGAAAGACCTATGGCTACACCTTC
NA,TRBV27,TRBJ1-2,NA,CASSWGSNYGHTF,TGCGCCAGCAGTTGGGGATCGAACTATGGCCACACCTTC
many,TRBV20-1,TRBJ2-1,TRBD2,CSAKGLADHNEQFF,TGCAGTGCTAAGGGACTAGCGGATCACAATGAGCAGTTCTTC
many,TRBV19,TRBJ2-7,NA,CASSGADSYEQYF,TGTGCCAGTTCAGGGGCGGACTCCTACGAGCAGTACTTC
few,TRBV24-1,TRBJ2-1,NA,CATSEQYNEQFF,TGTGCCACCAGCGAACAATACAATGAGCAGTTCTTC
NA,TRBV3-2,TRBJ2-1,NA,CASSQGDEQFF,TGTGCCAGCAGCCAGGGGGATGAGCAGTTCTTC
many,TRBV6-1,TRBJ1-2,NA,CASSQQDSMRKTYGYTF,TGTGCCAGCAGTCAGCAGGACTCTATGCGAAAGACCTATGGCTACACCTTC
many,TRBV12-3/TRBV12-4,TRBJ2-2,TRBD1,CASLTGTGGTGELFF,TGTGCCAGCCTGACTGGCACAGGGGGCACCGGGGAGCTGTTTTTT